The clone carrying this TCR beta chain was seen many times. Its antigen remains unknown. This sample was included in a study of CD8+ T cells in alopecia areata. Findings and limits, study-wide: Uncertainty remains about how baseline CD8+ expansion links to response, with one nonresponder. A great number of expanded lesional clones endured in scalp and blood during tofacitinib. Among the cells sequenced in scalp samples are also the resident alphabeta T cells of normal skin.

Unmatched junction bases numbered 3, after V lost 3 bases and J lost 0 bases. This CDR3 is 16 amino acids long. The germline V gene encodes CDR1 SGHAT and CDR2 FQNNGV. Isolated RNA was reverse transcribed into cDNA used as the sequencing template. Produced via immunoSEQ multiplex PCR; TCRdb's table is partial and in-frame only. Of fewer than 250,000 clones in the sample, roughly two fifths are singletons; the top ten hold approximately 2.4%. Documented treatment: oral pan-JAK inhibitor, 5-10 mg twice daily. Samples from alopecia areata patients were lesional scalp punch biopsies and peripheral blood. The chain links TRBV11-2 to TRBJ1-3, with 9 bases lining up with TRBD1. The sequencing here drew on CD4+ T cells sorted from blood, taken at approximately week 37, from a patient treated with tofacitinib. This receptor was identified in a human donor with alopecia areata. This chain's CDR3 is CASSFTGQGSGNTIYF. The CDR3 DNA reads TGTGCCAGCAGCTTTACGGGACAGGGCTCTGGAAACACCATATATTTT.